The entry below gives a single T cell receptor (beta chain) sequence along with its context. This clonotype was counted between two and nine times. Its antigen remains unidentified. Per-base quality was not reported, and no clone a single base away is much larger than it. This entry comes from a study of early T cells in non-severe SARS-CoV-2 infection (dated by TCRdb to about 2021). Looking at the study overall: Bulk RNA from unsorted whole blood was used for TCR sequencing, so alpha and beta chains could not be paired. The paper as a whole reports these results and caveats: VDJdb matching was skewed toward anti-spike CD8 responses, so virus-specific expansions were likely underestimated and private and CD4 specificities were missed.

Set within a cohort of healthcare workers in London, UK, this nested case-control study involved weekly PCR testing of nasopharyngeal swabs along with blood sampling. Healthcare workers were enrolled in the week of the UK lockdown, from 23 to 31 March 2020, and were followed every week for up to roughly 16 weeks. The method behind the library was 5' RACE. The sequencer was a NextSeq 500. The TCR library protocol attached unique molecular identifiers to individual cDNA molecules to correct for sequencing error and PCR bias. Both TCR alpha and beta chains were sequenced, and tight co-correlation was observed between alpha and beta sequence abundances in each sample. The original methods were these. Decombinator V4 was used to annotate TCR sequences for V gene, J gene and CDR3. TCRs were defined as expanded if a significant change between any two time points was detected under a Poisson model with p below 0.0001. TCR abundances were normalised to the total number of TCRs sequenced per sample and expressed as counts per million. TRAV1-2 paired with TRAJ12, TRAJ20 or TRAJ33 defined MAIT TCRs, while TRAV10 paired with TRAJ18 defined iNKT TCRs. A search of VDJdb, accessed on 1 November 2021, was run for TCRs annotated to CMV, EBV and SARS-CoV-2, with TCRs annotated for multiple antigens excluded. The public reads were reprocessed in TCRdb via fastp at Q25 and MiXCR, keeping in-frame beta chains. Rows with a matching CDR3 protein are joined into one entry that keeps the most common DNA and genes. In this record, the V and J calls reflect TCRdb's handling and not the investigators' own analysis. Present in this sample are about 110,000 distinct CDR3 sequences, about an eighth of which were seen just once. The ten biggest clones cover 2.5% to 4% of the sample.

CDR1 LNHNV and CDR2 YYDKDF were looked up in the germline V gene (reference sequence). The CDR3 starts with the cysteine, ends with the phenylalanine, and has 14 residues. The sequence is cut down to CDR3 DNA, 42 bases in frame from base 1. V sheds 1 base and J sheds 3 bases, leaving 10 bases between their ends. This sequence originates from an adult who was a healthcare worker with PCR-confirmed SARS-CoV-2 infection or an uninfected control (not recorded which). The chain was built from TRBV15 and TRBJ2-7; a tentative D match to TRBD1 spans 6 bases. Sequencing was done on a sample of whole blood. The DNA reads TGTGCCACCAGCAGAGCGCCGGACAGCTACGAGCAGTACTTC. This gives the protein CATSRAPDSYEQYF.